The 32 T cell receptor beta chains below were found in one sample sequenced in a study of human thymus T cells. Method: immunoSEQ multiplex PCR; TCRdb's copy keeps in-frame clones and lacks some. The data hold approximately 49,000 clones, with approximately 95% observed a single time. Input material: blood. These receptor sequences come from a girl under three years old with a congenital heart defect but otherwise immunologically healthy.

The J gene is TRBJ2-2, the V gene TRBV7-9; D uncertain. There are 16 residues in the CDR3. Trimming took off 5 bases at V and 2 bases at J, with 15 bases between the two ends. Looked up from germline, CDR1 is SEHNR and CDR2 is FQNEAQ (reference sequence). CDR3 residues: CASSHSLVTNTGELFF. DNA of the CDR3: TGTGCCAGCAGCCACTCCCTAGTCACTAACACCGGGGAGCTGTTTTTT.

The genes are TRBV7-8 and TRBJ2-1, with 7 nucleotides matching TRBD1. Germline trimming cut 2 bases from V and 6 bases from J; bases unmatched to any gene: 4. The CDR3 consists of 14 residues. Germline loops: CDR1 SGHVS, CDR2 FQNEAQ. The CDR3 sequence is CASSLRAGGNEQFF. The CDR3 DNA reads TGTGCCAGCAGCTTAAGGGCAGGGGGCAATGAGCAGTTCTTC.

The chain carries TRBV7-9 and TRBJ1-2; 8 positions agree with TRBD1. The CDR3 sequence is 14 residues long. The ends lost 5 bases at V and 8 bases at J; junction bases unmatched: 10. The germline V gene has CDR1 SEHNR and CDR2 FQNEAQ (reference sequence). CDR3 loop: CASSRTGNAGGYTF. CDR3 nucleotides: TGTGCCAGCAGCCGGACAGGGAATGCGGGAGGCTACACCTTC.

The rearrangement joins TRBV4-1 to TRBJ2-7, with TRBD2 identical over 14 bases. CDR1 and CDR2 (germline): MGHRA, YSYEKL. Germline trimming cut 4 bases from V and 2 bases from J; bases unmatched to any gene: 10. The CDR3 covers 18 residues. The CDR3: CASSRGLAGAMLTYEQYF. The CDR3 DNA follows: TGCGCCAGCAGCCGGGGACTAGCGGGAGCGATGCTAACCTACGAGCAGTACTTC.

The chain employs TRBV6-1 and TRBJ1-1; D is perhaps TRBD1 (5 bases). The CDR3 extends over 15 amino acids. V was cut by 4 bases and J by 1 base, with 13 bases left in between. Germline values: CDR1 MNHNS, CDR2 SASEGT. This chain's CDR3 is CASSARAGGNTEAFF. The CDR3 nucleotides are TGTGCCAGCAGTGCCAGGGCGGGGGGGAACACTGAAGCTTTCTTT.

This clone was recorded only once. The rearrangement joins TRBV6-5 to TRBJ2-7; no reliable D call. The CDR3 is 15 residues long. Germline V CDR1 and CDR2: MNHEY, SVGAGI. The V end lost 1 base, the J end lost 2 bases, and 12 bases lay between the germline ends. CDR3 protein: CASSYWAQDAYEQYF. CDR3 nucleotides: TGTGCCAGCAGTTACTGGGCCCAAGACGCCTACGAGCAGTACTTC.

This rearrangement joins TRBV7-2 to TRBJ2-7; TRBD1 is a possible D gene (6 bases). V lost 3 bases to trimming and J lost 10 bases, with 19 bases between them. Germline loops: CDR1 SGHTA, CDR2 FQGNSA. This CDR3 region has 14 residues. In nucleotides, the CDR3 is TGTGCCAGCAGCTTGAATATTTTTACAGGGACACAGTACTTC. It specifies CASSLNIFTGTQYF.

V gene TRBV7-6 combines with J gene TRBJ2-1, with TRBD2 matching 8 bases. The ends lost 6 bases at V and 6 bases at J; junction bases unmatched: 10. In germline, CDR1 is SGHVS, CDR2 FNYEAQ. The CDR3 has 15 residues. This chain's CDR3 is CASRPRGASFNEQFF. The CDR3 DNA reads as TGTGCCAGCAGACCGCGGGGGGCATCGTTCAATGAGCAGTTCTTC.

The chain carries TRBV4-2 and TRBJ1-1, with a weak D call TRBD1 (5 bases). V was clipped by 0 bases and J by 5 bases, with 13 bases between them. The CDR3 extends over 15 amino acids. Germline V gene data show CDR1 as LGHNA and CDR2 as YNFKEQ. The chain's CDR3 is CASSQDLGGWTEAFF. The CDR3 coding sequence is TGTGCCAGCAGCCAAGATCTCGGGGGTTGGACTGAAGCTTTCTTT.

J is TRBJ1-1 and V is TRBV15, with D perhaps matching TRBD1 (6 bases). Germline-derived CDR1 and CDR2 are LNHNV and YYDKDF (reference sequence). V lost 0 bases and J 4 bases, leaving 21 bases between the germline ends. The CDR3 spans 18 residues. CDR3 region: CATSRDPGRDRTRTEAFF. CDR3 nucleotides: TGTGCCACCAGCAGAGATCCAGGGAGAGACAGGACGCGCACTGAAGCTTTCTTT.

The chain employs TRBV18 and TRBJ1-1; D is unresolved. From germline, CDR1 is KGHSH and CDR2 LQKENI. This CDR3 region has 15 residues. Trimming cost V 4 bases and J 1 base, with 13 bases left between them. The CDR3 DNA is TGTGCCAGCTCACAAATGGGCACGCCGAACACTGAAGCTTTCTTT. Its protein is CASSQMGTPNTEAFF.

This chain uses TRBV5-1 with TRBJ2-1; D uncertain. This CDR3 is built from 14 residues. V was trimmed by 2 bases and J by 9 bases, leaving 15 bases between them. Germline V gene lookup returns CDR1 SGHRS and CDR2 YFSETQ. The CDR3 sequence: CASSFRPPGREQFF. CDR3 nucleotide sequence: TGCGCCAGCAGCTTCCGCCCACCCGGACGTGAGCAGTTCTTC. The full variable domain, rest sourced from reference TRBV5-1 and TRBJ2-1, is KAGVTQTPRYLIKTRGQQVTLSCSPISGHRSVSWYQQTPGQGLQFLFEYFSETQRNKGNFPGRFSGRQFSNSRSEMNVSTLELGDSALYLCASSFRPPGREQFFGPGTRLTVL.

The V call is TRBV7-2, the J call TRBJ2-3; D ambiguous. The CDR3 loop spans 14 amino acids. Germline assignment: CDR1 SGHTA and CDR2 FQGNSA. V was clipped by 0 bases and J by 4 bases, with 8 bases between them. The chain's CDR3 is CASSLAGPADTQYF. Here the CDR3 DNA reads TGTGCCAGCAGCTTAGCAGGGCCGGCAGATACGCAGTATTTT.

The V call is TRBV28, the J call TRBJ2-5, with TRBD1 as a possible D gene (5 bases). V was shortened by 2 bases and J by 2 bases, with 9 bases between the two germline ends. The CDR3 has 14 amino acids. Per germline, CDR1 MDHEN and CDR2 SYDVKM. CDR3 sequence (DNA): TGTGCCAGCAGTTTAGACAGCCAGCAAGAGACCCAGTACTTC. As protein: CASSLDSQQETQYF.

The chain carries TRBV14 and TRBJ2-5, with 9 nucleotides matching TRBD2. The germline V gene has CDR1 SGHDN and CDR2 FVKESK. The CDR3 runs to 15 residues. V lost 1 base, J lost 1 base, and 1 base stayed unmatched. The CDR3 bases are TGTGCCAGCAGCCAAGGTAGCGGGGGCCAAGAGACCCAGTACTTC. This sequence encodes CASSQGSGGQETQYF.

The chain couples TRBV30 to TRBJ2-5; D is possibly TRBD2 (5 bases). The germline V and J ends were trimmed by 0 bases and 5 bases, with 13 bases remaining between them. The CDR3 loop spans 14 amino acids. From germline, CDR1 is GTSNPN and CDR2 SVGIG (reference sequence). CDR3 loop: CAWSVGLPGETQYF. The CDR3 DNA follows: TGTGCCTGGAGTGTAGGCCTACCGGGGGAGACCCAGTACTTC.

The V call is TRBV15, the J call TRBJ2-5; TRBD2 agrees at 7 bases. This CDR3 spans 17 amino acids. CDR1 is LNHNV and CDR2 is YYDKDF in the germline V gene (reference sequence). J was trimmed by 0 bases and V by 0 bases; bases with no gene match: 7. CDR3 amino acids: CATSRDRSGKYQETQYF. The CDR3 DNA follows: TGTGCCACCAGCAGAGATCGGAGCGGGAAGTACCAAGAGACCCAGTACTTC.

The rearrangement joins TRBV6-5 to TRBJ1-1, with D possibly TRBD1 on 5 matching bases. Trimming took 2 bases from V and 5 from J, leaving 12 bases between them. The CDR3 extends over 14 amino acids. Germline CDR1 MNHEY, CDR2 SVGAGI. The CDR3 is CASSYPRGWTEAFF. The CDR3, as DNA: TGTGCCAGCAGTTACCCCCGGGGGTGGACTGAAGCTTTCTTT.

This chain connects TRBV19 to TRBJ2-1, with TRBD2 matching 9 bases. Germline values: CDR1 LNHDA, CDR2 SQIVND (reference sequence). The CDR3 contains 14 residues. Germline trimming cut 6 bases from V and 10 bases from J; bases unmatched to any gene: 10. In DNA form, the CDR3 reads TGTGCCAGTAGCCCTTCCAAACTAGCGGGCGAGCAGTTCTTC. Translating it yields CASSPSKLAGEQFF.

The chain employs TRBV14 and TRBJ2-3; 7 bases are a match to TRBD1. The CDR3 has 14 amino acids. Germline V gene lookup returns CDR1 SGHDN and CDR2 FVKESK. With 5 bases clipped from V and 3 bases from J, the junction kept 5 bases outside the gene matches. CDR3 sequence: CASSSTGWTDTQYF. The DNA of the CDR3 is TGTGCCAGCAGCTCGACAGGGTGGACAGATACGCAGTATTTT.

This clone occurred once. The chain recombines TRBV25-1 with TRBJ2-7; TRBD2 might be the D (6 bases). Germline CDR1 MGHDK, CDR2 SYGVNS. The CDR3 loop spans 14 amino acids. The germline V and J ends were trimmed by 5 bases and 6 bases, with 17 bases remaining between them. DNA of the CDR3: TGTGCCAGCAGTAGGGCGGGGTGGAGAGGCGAGCAGTACTTC. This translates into CASSRAGWRGEQYF.

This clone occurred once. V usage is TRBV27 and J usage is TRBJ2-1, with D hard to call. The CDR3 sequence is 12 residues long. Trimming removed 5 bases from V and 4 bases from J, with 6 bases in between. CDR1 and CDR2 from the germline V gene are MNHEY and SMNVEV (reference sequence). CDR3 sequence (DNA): TGTGCCAGCAGTCCCTCATACAATGAGCAGTTCTTC. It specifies CASSPSYNEQFF.

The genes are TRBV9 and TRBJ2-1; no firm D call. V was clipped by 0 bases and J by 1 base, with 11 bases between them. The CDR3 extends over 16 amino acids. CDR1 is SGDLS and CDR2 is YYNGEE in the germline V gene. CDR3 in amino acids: CASSVDAVQSYNEQFF. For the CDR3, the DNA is TGTGCCAGCAGCGTAGATGCGGTACAATCCTACAATGAGCAGTTCTTC.

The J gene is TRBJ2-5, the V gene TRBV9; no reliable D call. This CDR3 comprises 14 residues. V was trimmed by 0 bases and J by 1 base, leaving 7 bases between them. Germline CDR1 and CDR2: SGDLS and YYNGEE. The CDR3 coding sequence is TGTGCCAGCAGCGTAGGCGGAACCCAAGAGACCCAGTACTTC. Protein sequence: CASSVGGTQETQYF.

The CDR3 protein is CASTWGGDHTEAFF. Written as DNA, the CDR3 is TGCGCCAGCACTTGGGGAGGGGATCACACTGAAGCTTTCTTT. The chain has TRBV10-1 and TRBJ1-1; tentatively, D is TRBD1 (5 bases). Trimming shortened V by 7 bases and J by 3 bases, and 15 bases separated the two germline ends. The CDR3 loop spans 14 amino acids. CDR1 and CDR2 (germline): WNHNN, SYGVQD (reference sequence).

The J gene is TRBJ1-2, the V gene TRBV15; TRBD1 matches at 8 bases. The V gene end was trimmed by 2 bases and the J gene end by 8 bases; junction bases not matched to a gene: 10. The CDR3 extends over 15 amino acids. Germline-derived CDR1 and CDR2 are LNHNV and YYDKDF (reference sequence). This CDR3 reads CATSRSGTGSRGYTF. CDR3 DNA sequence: TGTGCCACCAGCAGATCTGGGACAGGTTCGCGAGGCTACACCTTC.

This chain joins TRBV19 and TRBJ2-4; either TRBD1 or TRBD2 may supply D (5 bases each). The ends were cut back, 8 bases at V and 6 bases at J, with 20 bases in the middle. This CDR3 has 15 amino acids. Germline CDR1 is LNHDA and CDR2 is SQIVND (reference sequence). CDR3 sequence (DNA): TGTGCCAGTGGCAGAAGGGACGGCTCCAGAAACATTCAGTACTTC. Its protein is CASGRRDGSRNIQYF.

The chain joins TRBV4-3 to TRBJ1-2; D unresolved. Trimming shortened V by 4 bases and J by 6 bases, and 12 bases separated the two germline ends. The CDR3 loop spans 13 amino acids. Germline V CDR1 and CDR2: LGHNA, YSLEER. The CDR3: CASSPREADGYTF. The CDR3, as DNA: TGCGCCAGCAGCCCCCGCGAGGCGGATGGCTACACCTTC.

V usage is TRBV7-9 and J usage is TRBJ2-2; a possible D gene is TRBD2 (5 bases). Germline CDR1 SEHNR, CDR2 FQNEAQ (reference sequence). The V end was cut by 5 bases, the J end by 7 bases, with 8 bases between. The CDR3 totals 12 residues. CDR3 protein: CASSPTSGELFF. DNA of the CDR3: TGTGCCAGCAGCCCAACTAGCGGGGAGCTGTTTTTT.

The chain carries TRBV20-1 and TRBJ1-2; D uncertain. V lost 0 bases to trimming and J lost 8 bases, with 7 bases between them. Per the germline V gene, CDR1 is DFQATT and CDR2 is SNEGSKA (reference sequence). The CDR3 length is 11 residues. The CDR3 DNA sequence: TGCAGTGCTAGAGACCTGCGAGGCTACACCTTC. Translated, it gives CSARDLRGYTF.

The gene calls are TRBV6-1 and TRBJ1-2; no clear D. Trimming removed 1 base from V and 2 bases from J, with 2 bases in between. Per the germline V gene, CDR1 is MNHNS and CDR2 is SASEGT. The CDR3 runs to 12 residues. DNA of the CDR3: TGTGCCAGCAGTGAAGGGAACTATGGCTACACCTTC. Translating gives CASSEGNYGYTF.

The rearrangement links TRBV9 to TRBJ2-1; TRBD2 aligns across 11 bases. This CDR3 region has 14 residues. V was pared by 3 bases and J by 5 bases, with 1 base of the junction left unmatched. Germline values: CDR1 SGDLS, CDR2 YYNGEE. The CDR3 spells CASSASGRNNEQFF. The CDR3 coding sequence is TGTGCCAGCAGCGCTAGCGGGAGGAACAATGAGCAGTTCTTC.